This record looks at one T cell receptor (beta chain) sequence and its context. In the study's own analysis: For nucleated cells, counts were estimated from reference gene primer amplification. Clones were read by immunoSEQ multiplex PCR, and TCRdb kept only the in-frame ones, dropping some. Clone size and the V and J calls come from that table; the DNA yielded D and trimming. The profile covers more than 85,000 clones, with around 80% appearing a single time and around 4% taken by the ten largest. The CDR3 has 13 amino acids. V shed 1 base and J shed 7 bases, with 10 bases lying between them. Germline values: CDR1 LGHDT, CDR2 YNNKEL (reference sequence). These data come from a study of blood T cell repertoires in COVID-19. Study at large: Spain, Italy and the United States supplied samples that represented acute and convalescent COVID-19. Nucleic acid was either cDNA or gDNA, and it came from T cells, B-cell-depleted T cells, or PBMCs.

The sequence came from a woman older than 75 with acute or convalescent COVID-19. This sequence joins TRBV3-1 (or the pseudogene TRBV3-2) and TRBJ1-2, with D unclear. Source material: peripheral blood. Here the CDR3 DNA reads TGTGCCAGCAGCCAAGTTGTAGGCGGTGGCTACACCTTC. Amino acids: CASSQVVGGGYTF.